This TCR beta chain was obtained from a study of post-analysis software for immune sequencing data. Study-level background: Patients had relapsing-remitting, secondary progressive or progressive-relapsing multiple sclerosis; some lacked subtype.

Germline CDR1 and CDR2: ENHRY and SYGVKD. With V trimmed by 3 bases and J by 2 bases, 2 bases remained unmatched. CDR3 length: 15 amino acids. cDNA libraries of TCR beta carried unique molecular identifiers. Out of 1 to 10 million T cells, about 520,000 cDNA molecules were generated. In TCRdb, the PCR reads were re-called with MiXCR into one record per CDR3 protein. The data hold some 690,000 distinct CDR3 sequences, with about 32% observed a single time. As regards this clonotype: Its antigen is still unknown.

Study-level results: For normalized Chao1 diversity, multiple sclerosis patients scored significantly lower than controls did. There were five or six TRBV segments more frequent in patients than controls, and TRBV5-6, TRBV5-1 and TRBV20-1 were among them. Strong same-batch co-clustering of samples appeared with F measure clustering.

Specimen: blood. The rearrangement uses TRBV10-3 and TRBJ2-3; TRBD2 matches at 10 bases. The TCR was taken from a girl under 18 with multiple sclerosis. The CDR3 nucleotides are TGTGCCATCAGTGATAGCGGGGGGTTCACAGATACGCAGTATTTT. It yields the protein CAISDSGGFTDTQYF.